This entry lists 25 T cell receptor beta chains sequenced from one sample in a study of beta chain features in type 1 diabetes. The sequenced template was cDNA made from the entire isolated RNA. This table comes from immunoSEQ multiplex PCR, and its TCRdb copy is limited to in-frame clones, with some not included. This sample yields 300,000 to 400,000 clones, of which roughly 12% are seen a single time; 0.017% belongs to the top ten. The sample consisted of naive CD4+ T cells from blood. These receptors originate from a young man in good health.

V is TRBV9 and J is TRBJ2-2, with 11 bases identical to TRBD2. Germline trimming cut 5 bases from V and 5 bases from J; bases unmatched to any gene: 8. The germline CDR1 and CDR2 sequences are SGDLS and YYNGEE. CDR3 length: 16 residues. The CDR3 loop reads CASRTPGLAETGELFF. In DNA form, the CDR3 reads TGTGCCAGCAGGACTCCGGGACTAGCGGAAACCGGGGAGCTGTTTTTT.

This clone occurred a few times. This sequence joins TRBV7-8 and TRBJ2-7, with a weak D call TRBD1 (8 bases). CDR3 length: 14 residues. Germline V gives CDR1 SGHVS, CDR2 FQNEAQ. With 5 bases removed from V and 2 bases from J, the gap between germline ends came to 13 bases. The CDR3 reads CASSTQGGTYEQYF. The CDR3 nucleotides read TGTGCCAGCAGCACACAGGGGGGGACCTACGAGCAGTACTTC.

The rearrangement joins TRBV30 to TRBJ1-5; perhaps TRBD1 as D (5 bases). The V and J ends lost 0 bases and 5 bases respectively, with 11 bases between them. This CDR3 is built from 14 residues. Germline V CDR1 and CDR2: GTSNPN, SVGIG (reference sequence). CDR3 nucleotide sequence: TGTGCCTGGAGTGTAATGGGGCTCGATCAGCCCCAGCATTTT. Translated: CAWSVMGLDQPQHF.

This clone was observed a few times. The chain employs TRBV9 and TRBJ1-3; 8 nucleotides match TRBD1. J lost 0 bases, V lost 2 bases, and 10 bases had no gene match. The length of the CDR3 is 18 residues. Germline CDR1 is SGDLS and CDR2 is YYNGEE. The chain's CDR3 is CASSVATGETFSGNTIYF. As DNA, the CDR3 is TGTGCCAGCAGCGTGGCGACAGGGGAAACCTTCTCTGGAAACACCATATATTTT.

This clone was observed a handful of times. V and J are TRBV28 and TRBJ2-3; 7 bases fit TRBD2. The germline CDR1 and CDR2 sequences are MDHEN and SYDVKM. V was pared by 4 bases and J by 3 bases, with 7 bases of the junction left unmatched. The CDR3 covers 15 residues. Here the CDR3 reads CASSSLTSPTDTQYF. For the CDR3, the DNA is TGTGCCAGCAGTTCCTTGACTAGCCCGACAGATACGCAGTATTTT.

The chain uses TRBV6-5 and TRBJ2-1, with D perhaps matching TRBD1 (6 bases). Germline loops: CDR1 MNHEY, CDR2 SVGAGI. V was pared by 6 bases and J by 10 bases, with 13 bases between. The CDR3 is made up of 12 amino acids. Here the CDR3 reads CASSPIRGEQFF. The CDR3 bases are TGTGCCAGCAGCCCGATTAGGGGGGAGCAGTTCTTC.

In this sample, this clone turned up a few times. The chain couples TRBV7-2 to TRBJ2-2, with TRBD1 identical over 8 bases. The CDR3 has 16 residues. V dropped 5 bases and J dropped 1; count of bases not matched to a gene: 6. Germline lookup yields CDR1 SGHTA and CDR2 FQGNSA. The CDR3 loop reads CASSPHGQGNTGELFF. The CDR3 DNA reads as TGTGCCAGCAGCCCTCATGGACAGGGGAACACCGGGGAGCTGTTTTTT.

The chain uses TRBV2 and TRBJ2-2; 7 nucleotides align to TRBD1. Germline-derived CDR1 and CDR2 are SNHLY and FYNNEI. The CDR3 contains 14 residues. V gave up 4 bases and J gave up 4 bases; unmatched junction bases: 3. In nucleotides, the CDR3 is TGTGCCAGCAGTGTACAGGGGTCCACCGGGGAGCTGTTTTTT. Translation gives CASSVQGSTGELFF.

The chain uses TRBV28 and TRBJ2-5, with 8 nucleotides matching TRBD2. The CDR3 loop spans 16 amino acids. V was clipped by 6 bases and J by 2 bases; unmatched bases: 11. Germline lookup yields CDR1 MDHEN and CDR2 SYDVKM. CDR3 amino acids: CASRLGAGVGQETQYF. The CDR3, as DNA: TGTGCCAGCAGGCTAGGAGCGGGAGTGGGGCAAGAGACCCAGTACTTC.

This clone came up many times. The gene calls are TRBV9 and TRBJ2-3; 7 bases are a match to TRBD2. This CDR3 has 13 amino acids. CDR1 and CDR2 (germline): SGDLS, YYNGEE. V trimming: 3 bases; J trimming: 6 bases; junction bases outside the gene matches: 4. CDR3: CASSATSLDTQYF. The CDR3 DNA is TGTGCCAGCAGCGCGACTAGCCTGGATACGCAGTATTTT.

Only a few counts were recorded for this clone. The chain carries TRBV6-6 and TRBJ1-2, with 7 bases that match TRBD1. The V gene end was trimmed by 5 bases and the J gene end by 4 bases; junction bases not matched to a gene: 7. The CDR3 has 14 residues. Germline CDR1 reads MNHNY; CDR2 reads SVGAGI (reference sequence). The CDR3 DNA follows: TGTGCCAGCAGTAGAGACAGGGCTTTCTATGGCTACACCTTC. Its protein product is CASSRDRAFYGYTF.

CDR3 protein: CAISQESNQPQHF. The CDR3 coding sequence is TGTGCCATCAGCCAGGAAAGCAATCAGCCCCAGCATTTT. The chain recombines TRBV19 with TRBJ1-5; D is unclear. Per germline, CDR1 LNHDA and CDR2 SQIVND (reference sequence). V gave up 10 bases and J gave up 1 base, with 11 bases separating them. The CDR3 contains 13 residues.

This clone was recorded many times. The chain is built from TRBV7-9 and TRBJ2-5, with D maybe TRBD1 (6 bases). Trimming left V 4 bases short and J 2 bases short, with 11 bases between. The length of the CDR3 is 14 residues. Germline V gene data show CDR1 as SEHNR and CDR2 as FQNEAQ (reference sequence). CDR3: CASSSGTRQETQYF. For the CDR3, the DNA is TGTGCCAGCAGCTCAGGGACACGGCAAGAGACCCAGTACTTC.

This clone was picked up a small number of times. CDR3 residues: CASSQGRGFYEQYF. Written as DNA, the CDR3 is TGCGCCAGCAGCCAAGGCAGGGGGTTCTACGAGCAGTACTTC. The chain couples TRBV4-3 to TRBJ2-7; 7 bases line up with TRBD1. The CDR3 covers 14 residues. Germline CDR1 is LGHNA and CDR2 is YSLEER. V lost 1 base and J lost 3; bases outside the gene matches: 3.

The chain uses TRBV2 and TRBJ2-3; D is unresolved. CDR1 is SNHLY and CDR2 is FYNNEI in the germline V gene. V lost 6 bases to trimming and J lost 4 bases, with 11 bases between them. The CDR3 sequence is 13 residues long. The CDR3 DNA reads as TGTGCCAGCAGGGCTAGTGCGGCAGATACGCAGTATTTT. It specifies CASRASAADTQYF. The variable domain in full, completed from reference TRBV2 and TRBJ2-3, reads EPEVTQTPSHQVTQMGQEVILRCVPISNHLYFYWYRQILGQKVEFLVSFYNNEISEKSEIFDDQFSVERPDGSNFTLKIRSTKLEDSAMYFCASRASAADTQYFGPGTRLTVL.

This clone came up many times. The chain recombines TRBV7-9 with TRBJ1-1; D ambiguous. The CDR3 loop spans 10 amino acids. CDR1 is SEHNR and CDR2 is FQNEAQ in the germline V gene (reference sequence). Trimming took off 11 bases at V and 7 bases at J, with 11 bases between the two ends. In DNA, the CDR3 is TGTGCCGGGAGTATGCGTGAAGCTTTCTTT. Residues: CAGSMREAFF.

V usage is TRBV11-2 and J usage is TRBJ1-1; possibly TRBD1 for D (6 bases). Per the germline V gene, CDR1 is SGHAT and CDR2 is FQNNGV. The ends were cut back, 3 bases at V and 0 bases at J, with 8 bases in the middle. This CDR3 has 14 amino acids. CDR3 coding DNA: TGTGCCAGCAGCTTCGACAGGATGAACACTGAAGCTTTCTTT. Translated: CASSFDRMNTEAFF.

The CDR3 sequence is CASSQLSGSNNEQFF. In DNA, the CDR3 is TGTGCCAGCAGCCAATTATCGGGGAGTAACAATGAGCAGTTCTTC. The chain is built from TRBV4-2 and TRBJ2-1; TRBD2 is a possible D gene (5 bases). From germline, CDR1 is LGHNA and CDR2 YNFKEQ. Trimming took off 2 bases at V and 5 bases at J, with 13 bases between the two ends. The CDR3 extends over 15 amino acids.

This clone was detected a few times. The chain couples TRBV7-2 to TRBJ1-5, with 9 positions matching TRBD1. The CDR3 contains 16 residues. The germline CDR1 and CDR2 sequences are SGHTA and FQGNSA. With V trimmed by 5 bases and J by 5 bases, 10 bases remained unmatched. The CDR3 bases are TGTGCCAGCAGCCCAGGGAGGGGACAGGGTGATCAGCCCCAGCATTTT. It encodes CASSPGRGQGDQPQHF.

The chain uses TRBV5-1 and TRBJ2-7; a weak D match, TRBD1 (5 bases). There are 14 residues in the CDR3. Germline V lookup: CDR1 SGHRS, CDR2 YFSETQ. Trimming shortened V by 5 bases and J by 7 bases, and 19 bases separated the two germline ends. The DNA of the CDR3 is TGCGCCAGCAGACCGTACCAGGGCCTCTTGGAGCAGTACTTC. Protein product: CASRPYQGLLEQYF.

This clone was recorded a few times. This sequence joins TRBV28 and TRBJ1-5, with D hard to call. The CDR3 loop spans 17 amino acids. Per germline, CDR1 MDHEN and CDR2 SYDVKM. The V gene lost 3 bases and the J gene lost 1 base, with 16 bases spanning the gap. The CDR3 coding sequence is TGTGCCAGCAGTTTCGGAATACGGGGTAAGAGCAATCAGCCCCAGCATTTT. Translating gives CASSFGIRGKSNQPQHF.

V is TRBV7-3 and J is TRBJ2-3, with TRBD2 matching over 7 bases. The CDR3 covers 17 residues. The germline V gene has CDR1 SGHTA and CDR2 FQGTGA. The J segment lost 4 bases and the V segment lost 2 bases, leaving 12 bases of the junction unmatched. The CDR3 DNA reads TGTGCCAGCAGCTTAGTTGGTGGCGGGAGTTCGGCAGATACGCAGTATTTT. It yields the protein CASSLVGGGSSADTQYF.

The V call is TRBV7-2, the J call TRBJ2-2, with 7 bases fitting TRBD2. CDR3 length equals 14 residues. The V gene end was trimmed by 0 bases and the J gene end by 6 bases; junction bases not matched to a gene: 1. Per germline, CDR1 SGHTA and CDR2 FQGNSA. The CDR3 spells CASSLAGGSGELFF. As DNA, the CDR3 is TGTGCCAGCAGCTTAGCGGGGGGGTCCGGGGAGCTGTTTTTT.

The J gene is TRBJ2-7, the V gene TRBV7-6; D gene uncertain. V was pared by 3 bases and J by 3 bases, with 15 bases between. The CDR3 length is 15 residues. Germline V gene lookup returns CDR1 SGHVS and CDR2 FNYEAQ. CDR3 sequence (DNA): TGTGCCAGCAGCTTGGCCCGAGGCCGAAGCTACGAGCAGTACTTC. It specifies CASSLARGRSYEQYF.

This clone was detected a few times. CDR3 sequence: CAISLLSGGDTDTQYF. In nucleotides, the CDR3 is TGTGCCATCAGCCTACTGAGCGGGGGTGACACAGATACGCAGTATTTT. The chain employs TRBV10-3 and TRBJ2-3; 8 nucleotides agree with TRBD2. J lost 2 bases, V lost 6 bases, and 10 bases had no gene match. Germline assignment: CDR1 ENHRY and CDR2 SYGVKD. This CDR3 comprises 16 residues.